The sequence of this T cell receptor (beta chain) was determined in a study of blood T cell repertoires in COVID-19. Study in general: Sample material is recorded as cDNA or gDNA derived from T cells, B-cell-depleted T cells, or PBMCs.

Data came from immunoSEQ multiplex PCR; TCRdb stores just in-frame clones and leaves some out. The sample includes roughly 83,000 clones, 70% to 90% seen only once; the top ten take approximately 8.1%. Source material: peripheral blood. The receptor comes from a man older than 75 with active or convalescent COVID-19.

DNA for the CDR3: TGTGCCAGTAGTATAGATCCAGGGAACTATGGCTACACCTTC. Translation: CASSIDPGNYGYTF. V and J are TRBV19 and TRBJ1-2, with a tentative D call TRBD1 (5 bases). Germline V gives CDR1 LNHDA, CDR2 SQIVND (reference sequence). The V gene lost 0 bases and the J gene lost 2 bases, with 7 bases spanning the gap. The CDR3 sequence is 14 residues long. Based on the CDR3 plus reference TRBV19 and TRBJ1-2, the full variable domain is DGGITQSPKYLFRKEGQNVTLSCEQNLNHDAMYWYRQDPGQGLRLIYYSQIVNDFQKGDIAEGYSVSREKKESFPLTVTSAQKNPTAFYLCASSIDPGNYGYTFGSGTRLTVV.